The 21 T cell receptor beta chains presented below share a single source sample, sequenced in a study of cytomegalovirus exposure and HLA in healthy donors. The table came from immunoSEQ multiplex PCR; TCRdb's copy has only in-frame clones and leaves some out. The table includes roughly 200,000 clones, roughly 86% detected once. The sequenced material came from PBMCs. Source of these receptors: a man aged 25-45 years in good health and CMV-seropositive.

The chain has TRBV19 and TRBJ2-3; D may match TRBD1 or TRBD2 (5 bases each). The CDR3 consists of 13 residues. Trimming removed 4 bases at V and 4 bases at J, with 9 bases between. In germline, CDR1 is LNHDA, CDR2 SQIVND (reference sequence). CDR3 DNA: TGTGCCAGTAGTACAGGGACGCCAGATACGCAGTATTTT. Translated, it gives CASSTGTPDTQYF.

V usage is TRBV7-3 and J usage is TRBJ2-2; no reliable D call. Trimming took off 2 bases at V and 9 bases at J, with 10 bases between the two ends. The CDR3 is made up of 13 amino acids. Per germline, CDR1 SGHTA and CDR2 FQGTGA. DNA for the CDR3: TGTGCCAGCAGCTTAGGAGCTAGACGGGAGCTGTTTTTT. Encoded protein: CASSLGARRELFF.

J is TRBJ1-4 and V is TRBV7-2, with no clear D. CDR1 SGHTA and CDR2 FQGNSA come from the germline V gene. CDR3 length: 17 residues. V was shortened by 1 base and J by 1 base, with 13 bases between the two germline ends. CDR3 nucleotide sequence: TGTGCCAGCAGCTTAGATTGGTGGGCAGGAACTAATGAAAAACTGTTTTTT. This codes for CASSLDWWAGTNEKLFF. The variable domain in full, with the rest retrieved from reference TRBV7-2 and TRBJ1-4, is GAGVSQSPSNKVTEKGKDVELRCDPISGHTALYWYRQSLGQGLEFLIYFQGNSAPDKSGLPSDRFSAERTGGSVSTLTIQRTQQEDSAVYLCASSLDWWAGTNEKLFFGSGTQLSVL.

The V and J genes are TRBV5-6 and TRBJ2-7; D is perhaps TRBD1 (7 bases). Between the trimmed V and J ends, which lost 5 bases and 12 bases, there was a span of 21 bases. Germline V gene lookup returns CDR1 SGHDT and CDR2 YYEEEE. There are 13 residues in the CDR3. In nucleotides, the CDR3 is TGTGCCAGCAGTACCGGAGGGACAGCAATGGGGTACTTC. Its translation is CASSTGGTAMGYF.

This sequence joins TRBV18 and TRBJ2-5; no clear D gene. CDR1 is KGHSH, CDR2 LQKENI, per germline. With 3 bases removed from V and 5 bases from J, the gap between germline ends came to 4 bases. CDR3 length: 11 residues. The CDR3 is CASSPYETQYF. Written as DNA, the CDR3 is TGTGCCAGCTCACCTTATGAGACCCAGTACTTC.

This clone occurred once. The chain is built from TRBV6-5 and TRBJ1-5; D might be TRBD1 (5 bases). V lost 5 bases and J 4 bases, leaving 12 bases between the germline ends. This CDR3 spans 14 amino acids. Germline V lookup: CDR1 MNHEY, CDR2 SVGAGI. The chain's CDR3 is CASSRTRGNQPQHF. CDR3 DNA sequence: TGTGCCAGCAGTCGGACCCGGGGGAATCAGCCCCAGCATTTT.

The chain is built from TRBV6-5 and TRBJ1-4; 7 positions match TRBD1. This CDR3 contains 15 residues. CDR1 is MNHEY and CDR2 is SVGAGI in the germline V gene. V lost 6 bases to trimming and J lost 4 bases; unmatched junction nucleotides: 8. The CDR3 DNA sequence: TGTGCCAGCAGCCTGCAGGGGGAGTATAATGAAAAACTGTTTTTT. Protein sequence: CASSLQGEYNEKLFF.

The chain employs TRBV27 and TRBJ2-3, with D perhaps TRBD2 (5 bases). Germline V lookup: CDR1 MNHEY, CDR2 SMNVEV (reference sequence). The CDR3 totals 15 residues. V lost 8 bases and J 2 bases, leaving 17 bases between the germline ends. CDR3 sequence reads: CASPFRGSATDTQYF. DNA of the CDR3: TGTGCCAGCCCCTTTCGGGGTAGCGCCACAGATACGCAGTATTTT.

This clone was observed a single time. V and J are TRBV28 and TRBJ2-4; D gene uncertain. The CDR3 length is 14 residues. Per the germline V gene, CDR1 is MDHEN and CDR2 is SYDVKM. V shed 6 bases and J shed 8 bases, with 17 bases lying between them. The CDR3 spells CASSVQTGRDIQYF. In DNA, the CDR3 is TGTGCCAGCAGCGTACAGACGGGTCGGGACATTCAGTACTTC.

V usage is TRBV5-4 and J usage is TRBJ2-1, with TRBD1 identical over 7 bases. From germline, CDR1 is SGHNT and CDR2 YYREEE (reference sequence). The CDR3 runs to 15 residues. J gave up 0 bases and V 4 bases, and 4 bases lay outside the gene matches. The CDR3 coding sequence is TGTGCCAGCAGCCCAACAGGGGCCTCCTACAATGAGCAGTTCTTC. As protein: CASSPTGASYNEQFF. Variable domain in full (rest from reference TRBV5-4 and TRBJ2-1): ETGVTQSPTHLIKTRGQQVTLRCSSQSGHNTVSWYQQALGQGPQFIFQYYREEENGRGNFPPRFSGLQFPNYSSELNVNALELDDSALYLCASSPTGASYNEQFFGPGTRLTVL.

The chain employs TRBV2 and TRBJ1-5; D remains ambiguous. The CDR3 runs 14 residues. The V gene's germline CDR1 is SNHLY and CDR2 FYNNEI. The V and J ends lost 4 bases and 2 bases respectively, with 9 bases between them. CDR3 sequence reads: CASSGRDGNQPQHF. CDR3 DNA sequence: TGTGCCAGCAGTGGTAGGGATGGCAATCAGCCCCAGCATTTT.

The rearrangement links TRBV7-7 to TRBJ1-4; 10 bases match TRBD1. This CDR3 region has 17 residues. Germline V gene data show CDR1 as SSHAT and CDR2 as FNYEAQ (reference sequence). J lost 7 bases, V lost 1 base, and 9 bases had no gene match. This CDR3 reads CASSLGQGARAGEKLFF. The CDR3 DNA follows: TGTGCCAGCAGCTTAGGACAGGGGGCGAGAGCGGGTGAAAAACTGTTTTTT.

This clone has only a few counts. The chain uses TRBV2 and TRBJ1-5; 7 bases align to TRBD1. Germline V CDR1 and CDR2: SNHLY, FYNNEI. CDR3 size: 14 residues. Germline trimming cut 3 bases from V and 3 bases from J; bases unmatched to any gene: 2. In DNA form, the CDR3 reads TGTGCCAGCAGTGAGGGACAGTACAATCAGCCCCAGCATTTT. Translating it yields CASSEGQYNQPQHF.

The J gene is TRBJ2-1, the V gene TRBV19, with 10 bases identical to TRBD2. Germline V gives CDR1 LNHDA, CDR2 SQIVND (reference sequence). CDR3 length: 15 amino acids. V trimming: 5 bases; J trimming: 4 bases; junction bases outside the gene matches: 5. The CDR3, as DNA: TGTGCCAGTAGTTTTAGCGGGAGGAATTACAATGAGCAGTTCTTC. It codes for CASSFSGRNYNEQFF.

Written as DNA, the CDR3 is TGTGCCACTCACTTGGGACTAGCGGGACCGTACGAGCAGTACTTC. Amino acids: CATHLGLAGPYEQYF. The chain recombines TRBV2 with TRBJ2-7; 13 bases are a match to TRBD2. The CDR3 sequence is 15 residues long. The germline gives CDR1 SNHLY, CDR2 FYNNEI. V gave up 10 bases and J gave up 4 bases; unmatched junction bases: 10.

This clone was counted once. V is TRBV10-3 and J is TRBJ1-6; a possible D gene is TRBD1 (6 bases). Germline V CDR1 and CDR2: ENHRY, SYGVKD. The CDR3 extends over 13 amino acids. Trimming left V 6 bases short and J 8 bases short, with 11 bases between. DNA of the CDR3: TGTGCCATCAGATTAGCAGGGGATTCACCCCTCCACTTT. Translation gives CAIRLAGDSPLHF.

This CDR3 is CASSLDGESPLHF. The CDR3 region has the DNA TGTGCCAGCAGTTTGGACGGAGAGTCACCCCTCCACTTT. The chain carries TRBV28 and TRBJ1-6; D call uncertain. There are 13 residues in the CDR3. Germline V gene data show CDR1 as MDHEN and CDR2 as SYDVKM. Deletions cut 3 bases from V and 10 bases from J, with 10 bases between.

This clone was observed a single time. This chain uses TRBV18 with TRBJ2-3; 7 bases match TRBD2. CDR3 size: 14 residues. Looked up from germline, CDR1 is KGHSH and CDR2 is LQKENI. The junction had 1 base not matched to a gene; V was cut back by 3 bases and J by 1 base. DNA for the CDR3: TGTGCCAGCTCACCCCGGGAGGGCACAGATACGCAGTATTTT. It yields the protein CASSPREGTDTQYF.

This chain joins TRBV19 and TRBJ2-3; perhaps TRBD2 as D (6 bases). V lost 3 bases and J 4 bases, leaving 11 bases between the germline ends. Germline V gene data show CDR1 as LNHDA and CDR2 as SQIVND (reference sequence). This CDR3 region has 14 residues. DNA for the CDR3: TGTGCCAGTAGTATCCGCAGGAGGGCAGATACGCAGTATTTT. Its protein product is CASSIRRRADTQYF.

The V gene is TRBV5-4, the J gene TRBJ2-7; D unclear. The CDR3 contains 13 residues. Per the germline V gene, CDR1 is SGHNT and CDR2 is YYREEE (reference sequence). Trimming took 4 bases from V and 5 from J, leaving 13 bases between them. CDR3 nucleotide sequence: TGTGCCAGCAGCCCAGCCAACCGGGACGAGCAGTACTTC. It specifies CASSPANRDEQYF.

The gene calls are TRBV11-2 and TRBJ2-7; D gene unclear. V gave up 4 bases and J gave up 3 bases, with 13 bases separating them. CDR1 is SGHAT, CDR2 FQNNGV, per germline. CDR3 length: 14 amino acids. The CDR3 spells CASSSPRNNYEQYF. CDR3 bases: TGTGCCAGCAGCTCTCCCCGGAACAACTACGAGCAGTACTTC.